This T cell receptor beta chain came from a study of T cell responses to AZD1222 COVID-19 vaccine. Notes on this clone: Its target is unknown.

Study observations and caveats: Mostly white British, mostly female donors; authors suggested clonal diversity may be underestimated.

In germline, CDR1 is MGHRA, CDR2 YSYEKL. This CDR3 region has 14 residues. The V end lost 5 bases, the J end lost 0 bases, and 8 bases lay between the germline ends. Profiling relied on immunoSEQ multiplex PCR, and the TCRdb table lists in-frame clones only, not all of them. The sample has roughly 81,000 clones, just over 85% seen once. The chain is built from TRBV4-1 and TRBJ1-5; D is possibly TRBD1 (5 bases). The material sequenced was peripheral blood, taken on day 0 of AZD1222 vaccination. This TCR was sampled from an adult in good health. The DNA for the CDR3 is TGCGCCAGCAGCTGGACAAGTAGCAATCAGCCCCAGCATTTT. Amino acids: CASSWTSSNQPQHF.